The 29 T cell receptor beta chains listed next were all sequenced from one sample in a study of Tregs in tolerant kidney transplant recipients. TCRdb's copy holds only in-frame clones and misses some; the assay was immunoSEQ multiplex PCR. The data show roughly 45,000 clones, under 95% seen once. Input material: Tregs from blood. The receptors derive from a human donor in good health.

The chain has TRBV5-1 and TRBJ1-3, with no clear D. Trimming cost V 0 bases and J 0 bases, with 7 bases left between them. The CDR3 length is 15 residues. Germline CDR1 SGHRS, CDR2 YFSETQ. The CDR3: CASSLGRVSGNTIYF. The CDR3 bases are TGCGCCAGCAGCTTGGGAAGGGTCTCTGGAAACACCATATATTTT.

For the CDR3, the DNA is TGCGCCAGCAGCTTGGTATCCGATTCCCCCTACGAGCAGTACTTC. Translating gives CASSLVSDSPYEQYF. This chain links TRBV5-1 with TRBJ2-5; no firm D call. The J call may be in error: the DNA end matches TRBJ2-7 better. Germline V lookup: CDR1 SGHRS, CDR2 YFSETQ. This CDR3 has 15 residues.

The chain recombines TRBV5-1 with TRBJ2-1; 12 bases align to TRBD2. Germline trimming cut 0 bases from V and 9 bases from J; bases unmatched to any gene: 1. The CDR3 is made up of 14 amino acids. From germline, CDR1 is SGHRS and CDR2 YFSETQ. This CDR3 reads CASSLELAGGEQFF. The CDR3 bases are TGCGCCAGCAGCTTGGAACTAGCGGGAGGTGAGCAGTTCTTC.

V gene TRBV6-1 combines with J gene TRBJ1-5; tentatively, D is TRBD1 (5 bases). Deletions cut 7 bases from V and 7 bases from J, with 11 bases between. This CDR3 is built from 12 residues. Germline V CDR1 and CDR2: MNHNS, SASEGT. The CDR3 sequence is CASTQGRQPQHF. The CDR3 bases are TGTGCCAGCACCCAGGGAAGGCAGCCCCAGCATTTT.

The J gene is TRBJ2-5, the V gene TRBV15; 7 bases match TRBD2. Germline CDR1 reads LNHNV; CDR2 reads YYDKDF (reference sequence). J gave up 1 base and V 4 bases, and 9 bases lay outside the gene matches. The CDR3 loop spans 16 amino acids. The CDR3 is CATSTLLAEVQETQYF. In DNA form, the CDR3 reads TGTGCCACCAGCACCCTTCTAGCGGAAGTCCAAGAGACCCAGTACTTC. The full variable domain, in which reference TRBV15 and TRBJ2-5 provide the parts outside the CDR3, is DAMVIQNPRYQVTQFGKPVTLSCSQTLNHNVMYWYQQKSSQAPKLLFHYYDKDFNNEADTPDNFQSRRPNTSFCFLDIRSPGLGDTAMYLCATSTLLAEVQETQYFGPGTRLLVL.

The chain uses TRBV18 and TRBJ2-3; 14 bases line up with TRBD2. Germline V CDR1 and CDR2: KGHSH, LQKENI. J gave up 4 bases and V 2 bases, and 5 bases lay outside the gene matches. The CDR3 consists of 17 residues. The CDR3 loop reads CASSPGTSGRRSDTQYF. CDR3 sequence (DNA): TGTGCCAGCTCACCAGGGACTAGCGGGAGAAGGTCAGATACGCAGTATTTT.

The V call is TRBV7-9, the J call TRBJ1-2; D gene ambiguous. The CDR3 has 13 amino acids. V was cut by 5 bases and J by 4 bases, with 11 bases left in between. Germline loops: CDR1 SEHNR, CDR2 FQNEAQ (reference sequence). The DNA of the CDR3 is TGTGCCAGCAGCCGGGAAGGCGGCTATGGCTACACCTTC. Its translation is CASSREGGYGYTF.

This clone was counted a single time. This chain joins TRBV5-1 and TRBJ1-5; D perhaps matches TRBD1 (5 bases). This CDR3 contains 14 residues. CDR1 is SGHRS and CDR2 is YFSETQ in the germline V gene. V was clipped by 0 bases and J by 7 bases, with 11 bases between them. The CDR3 sequence is CASSLAGFGQPQHF. Written as DNA, the CDR3 is TGCGCCAGCAGCTTGGCAGGGTTTGGGCAGCCCCAGCATTTT.

The chain employs TRBV7-2 and TRBJ2-4, with 11 bases that match TRBD1. The trim removed 4 bases at V and 8 bases at J, leaving 4 bases unmatched. Germline assignment: CDR1 SGHTA and CDR2 FQGNSA. The CDR3 loop spans 14 amino acids. CDR3 amino acids: CASSYGQGADIQYF. The CDR3, as DNA: TGTGCCAGCAGCTACGGACAGGGGGCAGACATTCAGTACTTC.

The chain employs TRBV9 and TRBJ2-7; 8 bases line up with TRBD1. CDR1 and CDR2 (germline): SGDLS, YYNGEE. This CDR3 comprises 15 residues. Germline trimming cut 0 bases from V and 7 bases from J; bases unmatched to any gene: 9. DNA for the CDR3: TGTGCCAGCAGCGTAGATCCGACAGGGGCGGGGGAGCAGTACTTC. Translated, it gives CASSVDPTGAGEQYF.

The chain links TRBV7-9 to TRBJ2-3, with 10 bases aligning to TRBD2. This CDR3 region has 14 residues. Germline CDR1 is SEHNR and CDR2 is FQNEAQ (reference sequence). The CDR3 here is CAGGASGGTNTQYF. CDR3 nucleotides: TGTGCGGGGGGGGCTAGCGGGGGCACTAATACGCAGTATTTT.

The V gene is TRBV13, the J gene TRBJ2-3; D is ambiguous. The CDR3 is 11 amino acids. Germline CDR1 PRHDT, CDR2 FYEKMQ (reference sequence). The V end lost 5 bases, the J end lost 2 bases, and 2 bases lay between the germline ends. CDR3 sequence (DNA): TGTGCCAGCAGCATCACAGATACGCAGTATTTT. Encoded protein: CASSITDTQYF.

The chain recombines TRBV19 with TRBJ1-4, with 7 bases lining up with TRBD1. The length of the CDR3 is 14 residues. CDR1 and CDR2 from the germline V gene are LNHDA and SQIVND (reference sequence). V was clipped by 7 bases and J by 0 bases; unmatched bases: 2. The CDR3 spells CASNRGTTNEKLFF. The CDR3 coding sequence is TGTGCCAGTAACAGGGGAACAACTAATGAAAAACTGTTTTTT.

The CDR3 DNA reads as TGTGCCAGCAGCCCGAGCGGGAGGGCCCTCAATGAGCAGTTCTTC. Translation gives CASSPSGRALNEQFF. This chain connects TRBV7-9 to TRBJ2-1; 10 nucleotides line up with TRBD2. CDR1 and CDR2 from the germline V gene are SEHNR and FQNEAQ (reference sequence). This CDR3 is 15 amino acids long. J lost 6 bases, V lost 5 bases, and 7 bases had no gene match.

This sequence joins TRBV10-2 and TRBJ1-2, with D possibly being TRBD1 (6 bases). V was shortened by 3 bases and J by 4 bases, with 15 bases between the two germline ends. Germline CDR1 is WSHSY and CDR2 is SAAADI. The length of the CDR3 is 15 residues. CDR3 in amino acids: CASSDIRGLGYGYTF. CDR3 bases: TGCGCCAGCAGTGATATTCGGGGGCTCGGCTATGGCTACACCTTC.

The genes are TRBV10-2 and TRBJ2-3; 14 positions match TRBD2. Germline CDR1 and CDR2: WSHSY and SAAADI. Trimming cost V 7 bases and J 4 bases; bases outside gene matches: 4. The CDR3 is 15 amino acids. The CDR3 DNA is TGCGCCAGCACCAGACTAGCGGGGGGGGCAGATACGCAGTATTTT. It codes for CASTRLAGGADTQYF.

This clone is a singleton in its sample. The chain links TRBV19 to TRBJ1-1, with 7 bases lining up with TRBD1. The V segment lost 4 bases and the J segment 1 base; nucleotides outside the gene matches: 6. The germline gives CDR1 LNHDA, CDR2 SQIVND (reference sequence). CDR3 length equals 15 residues. The CDR3 sequence: CASSTLGQRNTEAFF. Written as DNA, the CDR3 is TGTGCCAGTAGTACCCTGGGACAGAGGAACACTGAAGCTTTCTTT.

The V gene is TRBV6-6, the J gene TRBJ1-1; D is uncertain. This CDR3 contains 14 residues. V was pared by 11 bases and J by 4 bases, with 20 bases between. Germline CDR1 is MNHNY and CDR2 is SVGAGI (reference sequence). The CDR3 is CAGQPVGLGTEAFF. In DNA, the CDR3 is TGTGCCGGCCAGCCGGTTGGGTTAGGCACTGAAGCTTTCTTT.

This clone occurred a few times. CDR3 DNA sequence: TGTGCCAGCAGTGAATCCGCCCAAGAGACCCAGTACTTC. It codes for CASSESAQETQYF. The chain is built from TRBV6-1 and TRBJ2-5; D remains unclear. Trimming stripped 2 bases from V and 1 base from J, with 5 bases between. The length of the CDR3 is 13 residues. The V gene's germline CDR1 is MNHNS and CDR2 SASEGT.

The chain has TRBV5-1 and TRBJ1-6; D is unresolved. Trimming stripped 2 bases from V and 5 bases from J, with 11 bases between. Per germline, CDR1 SGHRS and CDR2 YFSETQ. The CDR3 runs 15 residues. CDR3 nucleotide sequence: TGCGCCAGCAGCTTAAGACGGGCAAATAATTCACCCCTCCACTTT. Its translation: CASSLRRANNSPLHF.

This chain joins TRBV19 and TRBJ1-2; no reliable D call. This CDR3 comprises 15 residues. V was cut by 3 bases and J by 5 bases, with 16 bases left in between. The germline V gene has CDR1 LNHDA and CDR2 SQIVND (reference sequence). CDR3 amino acids: CASSILTNPIYGYTF. CDR3 nucleotides: TGTGCCAGTAGTATTTTGACTAACCCCATATATGGCTACACCTTC. Looking up the rest from reference TRBV19 and TRBJ1-2 gives the full variable domain: DGGITQSPKYLFRKEGQNVTLSCEQNLNHDAMYWYRQDPGQGLRLIYYSQIVNDFQKGDIAEGYSVSREKKESFPLTVTSAQKNPTAFYLCASSILTNPIYGYTFGSGTRLTVV.

V usage is TRBV9 and J usage is TRBJ2-3, with 12 nucleotides matching TRBD2. The CDR3 length is 15 residues. With 4 bases clipped from V and 1 base from J, the junction kept 1 base outside the gene matches. The germline V gene has CDR1 SGDLS and CDR2 YYNGEE. This chain's CDR3 is CASSRTSGGTDTQYF. The CDR3 nucleotides read TGTGCCAGCAGCCGGACTAGCGGGGGCACAGATACGCAGTATTTT.

The CDR3, as DNA: TGCGCCAGCAGCTTGACAGGGGGCTTATACGAGCAGTACTTC. It yields the protein CASSLTGGLYEQYF. This chain connects TRBV5-1 to TRBJ2-5; the match to TRBD1 covers 9 bases. The J call may be wrong; the DNA end is better matched by TRBJ2-7. The CDR3 length is 14 residues. CDR1 is SGHRS and CDR2 is YFSETQ in the germline V gene.

This sequence joins TRBV5-1 and TRBJ2-3; TRBD1 aligns across 9 bases. Germline V lookup: CDR1 SGHRS, CDR2 YFSETQ. The CDR3 consists of 17 residues. The V segment lost 3 bases and the J segment 6 bases; nucleotides outside the gene matches: 14. This chain's CDR3 is CASSSLVLGQGDDTQYF. CDR3 DNA: TGCGCCAGCAGCTCCCTGGTCTTGGGACAGGGAGACGATACGCAGTATTTT. Complete variable domain (other parts from reference TRBV5-1 and TRBJ2-3): KAGVTQTPRYLIKTRGQQVTLSCSPISGHRSVSWYQQTPGQGLQFLFEYFSETQRNKGNFPGRFSGRQFSNSRSEMNVSTLELGDSALYLCASSSLVLGQGDDTQYFGPGTRLTVL.

This chain uses TRBV18 with TRBJ1-3, with no clear D. Germline V gene sequence: CDR1 KGHSH, CDR2 LQKENI. This CDR3 region has 15 residues. The germline V and J ends were trimmed by 5 bases and 0 bases, with 11 bases remaining between them. The CDR3, as DNA: TGTGCCAGCTCAGCGGGAGACACCTCTGGAAACACCATATATTTT. Protein: CASSAGDTSGNTIYF.

This clone has a single count. CDR3 bases: TGTGCCAGTAGTCCCCACGAACACAGGGGGCTTGATCAGCCCCAGCATTTT. Amino acid sequence: CASSPHEHRGLDQPQHF. V usage is TRBV19 and J usage is TRBJ1-5, with 9 bases fitting TRBD1. V lost 5 bases, J lost 5 bases, and 13 bases stayed unmatched. This CDR3 is 17 amino acids long. CDR1 LNHDA and CDR2 SQIVND come from the germline V gene (reference sequence).

This chain connects TRBV5-6 to TRBJ1-1, with D unresolved. V lost 1 base, J lost 10 bases, and 11 bases lay in between. This CDR3 contains 12 residues. The germline gives CDR1 SGHDT, CDR2 YYEEEE. CDR3 loop: CASSLSDVGAFF. The CDR3 DNA sequence: TGTGCCAGCAGCTTGTCTGATGTGGGAGCTTTCTTT.

The rearrangement uses TRBV18 and TRBJ1-6; D is possibly TRBD1 (6 bases). Germline V gives CDR1 KGHSH, CDR2 LQKENI. CDR3 size: 16 residues. Trimming took 6 bases from V and 5 from J, leaving 17 bases between them. The CDR3 is CASSPKAAGDNSPLHF. Written as DNA, the CDR3 is TGTGCCAGCTCCCCAAAGGCGGCAGGGGATAATTCACCCCTCCACTTT.

DNA of the CDR3: TGTGCCAGCAGGAACGGACAGGGGAGAGTGAACACTGAAGCTTTCTTT. It encodes CASRNGQGRVNTEAFF. The chain employs TRBV27 and TRBJ1-1; TRBD1 agrees at 9 bases. Trimming cost V 6 bases and J 0 bases; bases outside gene matches: 8. The germline CDR1 and CDR2 sequences are MNHEY and SMNVEV (reference sequence). The CDR3 consists of 16 residues.